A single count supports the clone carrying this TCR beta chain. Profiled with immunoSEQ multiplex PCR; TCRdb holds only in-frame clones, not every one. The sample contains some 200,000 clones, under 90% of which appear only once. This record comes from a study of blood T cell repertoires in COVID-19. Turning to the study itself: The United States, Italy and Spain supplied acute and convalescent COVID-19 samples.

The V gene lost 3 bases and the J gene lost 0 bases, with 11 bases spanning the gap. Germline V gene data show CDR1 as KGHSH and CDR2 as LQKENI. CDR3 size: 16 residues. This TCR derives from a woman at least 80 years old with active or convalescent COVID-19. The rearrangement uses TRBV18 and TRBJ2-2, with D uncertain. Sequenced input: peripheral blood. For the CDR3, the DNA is TGTGCCAGCTCACCCTATAGCCCCGCGAACACCGGGGAGCTGTTTTTT. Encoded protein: CASSPYSPANTGELFF.